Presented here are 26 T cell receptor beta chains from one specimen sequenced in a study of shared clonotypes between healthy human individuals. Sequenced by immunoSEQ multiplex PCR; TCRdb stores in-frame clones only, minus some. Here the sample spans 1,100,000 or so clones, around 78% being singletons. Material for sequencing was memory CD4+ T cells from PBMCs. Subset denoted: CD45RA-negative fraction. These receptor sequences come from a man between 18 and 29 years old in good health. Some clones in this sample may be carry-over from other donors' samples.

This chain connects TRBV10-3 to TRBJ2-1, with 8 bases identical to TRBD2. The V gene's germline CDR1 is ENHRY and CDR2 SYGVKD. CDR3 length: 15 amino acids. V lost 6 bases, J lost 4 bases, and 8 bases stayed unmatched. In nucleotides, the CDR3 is TGTGCCATCAGCAAGCGGGAGACCGTTTACAATGAGCAGTTCTTC. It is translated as CAISKRETVYNEQFF.

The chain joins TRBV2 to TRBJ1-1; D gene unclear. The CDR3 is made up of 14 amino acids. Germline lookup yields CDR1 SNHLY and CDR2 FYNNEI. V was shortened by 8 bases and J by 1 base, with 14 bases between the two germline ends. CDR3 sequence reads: CASSLWTENTEAFF. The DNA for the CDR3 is TGTGCCAGCTCGCTTTGGACGGAGAACACTGAAGCTTTCTTT.

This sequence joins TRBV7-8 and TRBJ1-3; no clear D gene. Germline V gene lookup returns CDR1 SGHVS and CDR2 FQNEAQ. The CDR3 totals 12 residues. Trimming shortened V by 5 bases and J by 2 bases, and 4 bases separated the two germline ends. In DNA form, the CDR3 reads TGTGCCAGCAGCCGAACTGGAAACACCATATATTTT. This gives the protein CASSRTGNTIYF.

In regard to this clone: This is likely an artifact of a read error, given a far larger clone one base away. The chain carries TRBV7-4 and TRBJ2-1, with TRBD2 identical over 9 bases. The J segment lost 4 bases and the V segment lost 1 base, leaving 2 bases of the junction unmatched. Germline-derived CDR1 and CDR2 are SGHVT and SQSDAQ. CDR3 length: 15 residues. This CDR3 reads CASSLGLAGYNEQFF. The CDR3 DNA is TGTGCCAGCAGCTTAGGGCTAGCGGGGTACAATGAGCAGTTCTTC.

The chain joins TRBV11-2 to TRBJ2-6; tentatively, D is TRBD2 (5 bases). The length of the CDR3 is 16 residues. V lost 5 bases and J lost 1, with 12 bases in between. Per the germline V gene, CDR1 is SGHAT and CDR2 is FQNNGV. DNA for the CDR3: TGTGCCAGCAGCCTGAGAGGGCCTTCTGGGGCCAACGTCCTGACTTTC. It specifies CASSLRGPSGANVLTF.

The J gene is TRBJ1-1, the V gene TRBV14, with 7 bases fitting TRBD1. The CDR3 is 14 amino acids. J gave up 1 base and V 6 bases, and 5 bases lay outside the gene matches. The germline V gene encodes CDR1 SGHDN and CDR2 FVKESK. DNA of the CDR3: TGTGCCAGCAGACCAGGGGGTAGGAACACTGAAGCTTTCTTT. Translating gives CASRPGGRNTEAFF.

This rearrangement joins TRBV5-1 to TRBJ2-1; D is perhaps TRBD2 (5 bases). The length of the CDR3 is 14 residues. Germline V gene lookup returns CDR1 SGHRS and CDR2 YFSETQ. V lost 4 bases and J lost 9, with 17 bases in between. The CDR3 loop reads CASSPRTSASEQFF. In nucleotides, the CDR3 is TGCGCCAGCAGCCCCAGGACTTCGGCTTCTGAGCAGTTCTTC.

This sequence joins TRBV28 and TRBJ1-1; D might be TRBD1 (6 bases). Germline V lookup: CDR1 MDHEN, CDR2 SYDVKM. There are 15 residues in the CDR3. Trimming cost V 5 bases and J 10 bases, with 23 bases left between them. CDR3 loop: CASSTSGTSPSGAFF. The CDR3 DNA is TGTGCCAGCAGTACTTCCGGGACATCCCCCTCTGGAGCTTTCTTT.

The CDR3: CASSKAGAYGYTF. In DNA, the CDR3 is TGTGCCAGCAGTAAAGCAGGGGCCTATGGCTACACCTTC. This chain uses TRBV6-6 with TRBJ1-2; a weak D match, TRBD1 (6 bases). CDR3 length: 13 residues. V gave up 5 bases and J gave up 4 bases, with 11 bases separating them. Germline CDR1 and CDR2: MNHNY and SVGAGI (reference sequence).

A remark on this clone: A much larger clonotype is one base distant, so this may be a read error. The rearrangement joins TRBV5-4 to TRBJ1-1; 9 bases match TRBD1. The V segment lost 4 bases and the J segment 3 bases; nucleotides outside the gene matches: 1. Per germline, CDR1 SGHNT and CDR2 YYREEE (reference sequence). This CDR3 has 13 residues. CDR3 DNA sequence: TGTGCCAGCAGCCGGGACAGGGACACTGAAGCTTTCTTT. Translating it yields CASSRDRDTEAFF.

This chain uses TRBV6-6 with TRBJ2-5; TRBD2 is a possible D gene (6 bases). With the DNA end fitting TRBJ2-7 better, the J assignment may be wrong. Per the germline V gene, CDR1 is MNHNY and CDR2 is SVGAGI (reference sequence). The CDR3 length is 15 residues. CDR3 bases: TGTGCCAGCAGTTATCTCGGGACTTCAACTTACGAGCAGTACTTC. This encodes CASSYLGTSTYEQYF.

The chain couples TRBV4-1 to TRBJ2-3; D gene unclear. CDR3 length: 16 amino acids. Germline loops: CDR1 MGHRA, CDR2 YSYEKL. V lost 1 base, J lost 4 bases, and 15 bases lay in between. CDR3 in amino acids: CASSQVNLMVADTQYF. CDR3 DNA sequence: TGCGCCAGCAGCCAAGTAAACTTGATGGTCGCAGATACGCAGTATTTT.

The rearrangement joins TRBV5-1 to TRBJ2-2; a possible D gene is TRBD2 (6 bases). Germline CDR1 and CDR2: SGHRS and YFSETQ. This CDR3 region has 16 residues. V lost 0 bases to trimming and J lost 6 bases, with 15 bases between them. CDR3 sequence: CASSLVAGTSPGELFF. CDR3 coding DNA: TGCGCCAGCAGCTTGGTGGCGGGGACGTCCCCCGGGGAGCTGTTTTTT. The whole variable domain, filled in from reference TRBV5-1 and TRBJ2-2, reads KAGVTQTPRYLIKTRGQQVTLSCSPISGHRSVSWYQQTPGQGLQFLFEYFSETQRNKGNFPGRFSGRQFSNSRSEMNVSTLELGDSALYLCASSLVAGTSPGELFFGEGSRLTVL.

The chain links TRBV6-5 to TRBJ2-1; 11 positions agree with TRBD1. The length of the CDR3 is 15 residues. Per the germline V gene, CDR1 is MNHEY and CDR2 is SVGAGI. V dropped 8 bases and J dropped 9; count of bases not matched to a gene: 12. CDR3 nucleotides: TGTGCCAGCGCCTCACGGGGGACAGGGGGGTCTGAGCAGTTCTTC. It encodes CASASRGTGGSEQFF.

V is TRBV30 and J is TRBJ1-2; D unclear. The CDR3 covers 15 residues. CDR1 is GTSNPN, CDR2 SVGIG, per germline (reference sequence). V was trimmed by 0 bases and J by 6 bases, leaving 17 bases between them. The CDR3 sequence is CAWSVSSRGRHGYTF. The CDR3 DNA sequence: TGTGCCTGGAGTGTCAGCTCTCGGGGTCGGCATGGCTACACCTTC. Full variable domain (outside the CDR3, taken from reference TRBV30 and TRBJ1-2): SQTIHQWPATLVQPVGSPLSLECTVEGTSNPNLYWYRQAAGRGLQLLFYSVGIGQISSEVPQNLSASRPQDRQFILSSKKLLLSDSGFYLCAWSVSSRGRHGYTFGSGTRLTVV.

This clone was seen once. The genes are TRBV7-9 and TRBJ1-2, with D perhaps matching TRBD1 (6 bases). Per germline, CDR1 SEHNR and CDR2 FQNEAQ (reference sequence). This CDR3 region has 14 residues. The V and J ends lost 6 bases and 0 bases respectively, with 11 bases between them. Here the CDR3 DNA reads TGTGCCAGCAGTGGACAGACCGCTAACTATGGCTACACCTTC. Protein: CASSGQTANYGYTF.

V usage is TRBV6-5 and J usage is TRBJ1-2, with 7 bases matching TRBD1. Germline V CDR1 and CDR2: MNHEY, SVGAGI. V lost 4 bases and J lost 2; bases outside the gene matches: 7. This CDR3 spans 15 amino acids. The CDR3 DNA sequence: TGTGCCAGCAGTTCCCCGACGACAGGGAACTATGGCTACACCTTC. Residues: CASSSPTTGNYGYTF.

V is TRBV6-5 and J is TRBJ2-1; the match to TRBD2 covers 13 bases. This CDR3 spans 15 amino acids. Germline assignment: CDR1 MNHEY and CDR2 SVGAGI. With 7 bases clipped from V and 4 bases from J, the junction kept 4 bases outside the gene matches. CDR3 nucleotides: TGTGCCAGCACCTCGACTAGCGGGAGGTACAATGAGCAGTTCTTC. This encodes CASTSTSGRYNEQFF.

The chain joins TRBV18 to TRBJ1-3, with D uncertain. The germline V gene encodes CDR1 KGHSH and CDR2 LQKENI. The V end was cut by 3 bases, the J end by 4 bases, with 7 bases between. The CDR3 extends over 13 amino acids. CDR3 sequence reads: CASSPANGNTIYF. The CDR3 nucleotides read TGTGCCAGCTCACCCGCTAACGGAAACACCATATATTTT.

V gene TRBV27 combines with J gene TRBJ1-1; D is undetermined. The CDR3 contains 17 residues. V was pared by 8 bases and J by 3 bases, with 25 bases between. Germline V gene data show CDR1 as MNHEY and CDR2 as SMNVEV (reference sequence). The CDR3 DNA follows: TGTGCCAGCGCTTTCTCAACGAGACCCCCCCAGGACACTGAAGCTTTCTTT. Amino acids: CASAFSTRPPQDTEAFF.

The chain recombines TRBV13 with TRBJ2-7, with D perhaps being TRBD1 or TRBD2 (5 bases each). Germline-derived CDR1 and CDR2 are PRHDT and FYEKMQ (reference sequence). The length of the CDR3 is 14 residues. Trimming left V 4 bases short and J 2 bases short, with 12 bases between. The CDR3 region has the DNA TGTGCCAGCAGCTACCGGGACCCAACCTACGAGCAGTACTTC. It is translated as CASSYRDPTYEQYF.

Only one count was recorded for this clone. The CDR3 sequence: CASSLVGPPETQYF. DNA for the CDR3: TGTGCCAGCAGCTTGGTAGGACCCCCAGAGACCCAGTACTTC. J is TRBJ2-5 and V is TRBV5-4, with D unclear. The CDR3 is made up of 14 amino acids. V lost 0 bases to trimming and J lost 4 bases, with 10 bases between them. CDR1 and CDR2 from the germline V gene are SGHNT and YYREEE (reference sequence).

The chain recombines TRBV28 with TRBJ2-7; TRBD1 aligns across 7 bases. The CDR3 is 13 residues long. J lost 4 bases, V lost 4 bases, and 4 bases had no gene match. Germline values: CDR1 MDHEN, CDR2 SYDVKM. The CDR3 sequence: CASSSYRGYEQYF. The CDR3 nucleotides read TGTGCCAGCAGTTCCTACAGGGGTTACGAGCAGTACTTC.

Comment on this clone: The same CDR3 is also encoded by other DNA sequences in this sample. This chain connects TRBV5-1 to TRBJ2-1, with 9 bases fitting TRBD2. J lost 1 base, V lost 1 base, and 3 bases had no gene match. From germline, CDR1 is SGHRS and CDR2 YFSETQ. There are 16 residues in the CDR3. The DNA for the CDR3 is TGCGCCAGCAGCTTGCTAGCGGGAAATTCCTACAATGAGCAGTTCTTC. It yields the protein CASSLLAGNSYNEQFF.

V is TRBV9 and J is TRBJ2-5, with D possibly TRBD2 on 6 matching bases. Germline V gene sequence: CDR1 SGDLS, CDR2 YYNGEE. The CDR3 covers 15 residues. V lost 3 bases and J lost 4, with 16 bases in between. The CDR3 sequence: CASSARGGSLETQYF. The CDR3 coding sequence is TGTGCCAGCAGCGCGCGGGGCGGGTCCCTAGAGACCCAGTACTTC.

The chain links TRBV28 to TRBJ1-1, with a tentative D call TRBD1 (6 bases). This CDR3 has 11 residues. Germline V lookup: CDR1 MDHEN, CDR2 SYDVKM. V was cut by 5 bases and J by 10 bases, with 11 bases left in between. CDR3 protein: CASSTGMGAFF. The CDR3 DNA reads TGTGCCAGCAGTACAGGGATGGGAGCTTTCTTT. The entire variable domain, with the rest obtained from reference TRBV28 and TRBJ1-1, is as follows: DVKVTQSSRYLVKRTGEKVFLECVQDMDHENMFWYRQDPGLGLRLIYFSYDVKMKEKGDIPEGYSVSREKKERFSLILESASTNQTSMYLCASSTGMGAFFGQGTRLTVV.